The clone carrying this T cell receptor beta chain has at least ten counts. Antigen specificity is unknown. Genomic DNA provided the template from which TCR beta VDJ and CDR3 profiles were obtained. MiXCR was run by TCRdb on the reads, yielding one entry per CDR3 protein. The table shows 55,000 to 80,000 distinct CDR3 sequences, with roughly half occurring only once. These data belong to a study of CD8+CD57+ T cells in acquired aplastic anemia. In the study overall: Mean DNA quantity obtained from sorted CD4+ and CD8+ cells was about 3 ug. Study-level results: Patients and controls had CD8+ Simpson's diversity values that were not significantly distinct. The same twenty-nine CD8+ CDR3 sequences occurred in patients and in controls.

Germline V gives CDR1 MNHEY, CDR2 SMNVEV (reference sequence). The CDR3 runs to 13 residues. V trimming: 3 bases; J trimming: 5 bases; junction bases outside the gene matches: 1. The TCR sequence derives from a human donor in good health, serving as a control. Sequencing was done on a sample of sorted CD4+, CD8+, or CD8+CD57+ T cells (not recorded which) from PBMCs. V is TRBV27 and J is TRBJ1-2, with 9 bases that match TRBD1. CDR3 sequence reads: CASSFGQGYGYTF. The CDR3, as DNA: TGTGCCAGCAGTTTTGGACAGGGGTATGGCTACACCTTC.